This T cell receptor beta chain stems from a study of PD-1 blockade in mismatch repair-deficient tumors. Sequencing was performed with immunoSEQ multiplex PCR; in TCRdb, only in-frame clones are kept and a portion is missing. The sample comprises approximately 100,000 clones, 65% to 85% of which are singletons, and approximately 6.5% rests with the top ten. TCRs were sequenced from a few patients responding to pembrolizumab. The sequencing used peripheral blood, collected roughly eight months after starting pembrolizumab. The receptor was isolated from an adult with mismatch repair-deficient cancer.

CDR3 sequence reads: CAWSLTAVWDAEAFF. CDR3 DNA: TGTGCCTGGAGTCTAACCGCTGTCTGGGACGCTGAAGCTTTCTTT. The chain combines TRBV30 with TRBJ1-1, with D possibly TRBD1 on 5 matching bases. Germline V lookup: CDR1 GTSNPN, CDR2 SVGIG (reference sequence). The CDR3 contains 15 residues. V was pared by 2 bases and J by 6 bases, with 19 bases between.